Presented here are 23 T cell receptor beta chains from one specimen sequenced in a study of shared clonotypes between healthy human individuals. The naive CD8 fraction comprised CD45RO-negative cells positively selected for CCR7 and excluded terminally differentiated effector memory CD45RA+ cells. TCRdb's copy holds only in-frame clones and misses some; the assay was immunoSEQ multiplex PCR. The sample records hundreds of thousands of clones, approximately 96% being singletons. Sequencing used naive CD8+ T cells sorted from blood. The origin of the receptors is a woman between 25 and 40 years old in good health.

V usage is TRBV4-2 and J usage is TRBJ2-1; TRBD2 matches 9 bases. Trimming took 0 bases from V and 5 from J; bases not matched to a gene: 2. CDR3 size: 15 residues. Germline V gene data show CDR1 as LGHNA and CDR2 as YNFKEQ. This CDR3 reads CASSQEASGNNEQFF. CDR3 nucleotides: TGTGCCAGCAGCCAAGAGGCTAGCGGGAACAATGAGCAGTTCTTC.

The V and J genes are TRBV27 and TRBJ2-7; no definite D call. The germline V gene has CDR1 MNHEY and CDR2 SMNVEV (reference sequence). V was cut by 8 bases and J by 1 base, with 6 bases left in between. The CDR3 length is 11 residues. In DNA, the CDR3 is TGTGCCAGCGGAACGTCCTACGAGCAGTACTTC. Translated, it gives CASGTSYEQYF.

This chain links TRBV5-1 with TRBJ1-4, with D perhaps TRBD1 (6 bases). Germline-derived CDR1 and CDR2 are SGHRS and YFSETQ. Trimming left V 2 bases short and J 0 bases short, with 11 bases between. The CDR3 has 16 amino acids. The CDR3 DNA reads as TGCGCCAGCAGCTTTGGAACAGGGACAACTAATGAAAAACTGTTTTTT. It codes for CASSFGTGTTNEKLFF.

The gene calls are TRBV15 and TRBJ2-1; D unclear. Germline CDR1 and CDR2: LNHNV and YYDKDF (reference sequence). CDR3 length: 17 residues. V was clipped by 1 base and J by 6 bases, with 19 bases between them. Written as DNA, the CDR3 is TGTGCCACCAGCAGAGTGGTGAACAGCTGGGAACCCAATGAGCAGTTCTTC. Amino acid sequence: CATSRVVNSWEPNEQFF. Variable domain in full (rest from reference TRBV15 and TRBJ2-1): DAMVIQNPRYQVTQFGKPVTLSCSQTLNHNVMYWYQQKSSQAPKLLFHYYDKDFNNEADTPDNFQSRRPNTSFCFLDIRSPGLGDTAMYLCATSRVVNSWEPNEQFFGPGTRLTVL.

The chain is built from TRBV27 and TRBJ2-7; no clear D. Trimming removed 6 bases at V and 3 bases at J, with 9 bases between. The CDR3 has 12 amino acids. Per the germline V gene, CDR1 is MNHEY and CDR2 is SMNVEV (reference sequence). The chain's CDR3 is CASRKGHYEQYF. In nucleotides, the CDR3 is TGTGCCAGCAGAAAGGGCCACTACGAGCAGTACTTC.

The rearrangement links TRBV19 to TRBJ1-1; 8 bases match TRBD1. The CDR3 contains 14 residues. Germline CDR1 LNHDA, CDR2 SQIVND (reference sequence). Trimming cost V 7 bases and J 4 bases; bases outside gene matches: 8. CDR3 region: CASIPGGEITEAFF. CDR3 in DNA: TGTGCCAGTATTCCAGGGGGCGAGATCACTGAAGCTTTCTTT.

V gene TRBV7-9 combines with J gene TRBJ2-5, with D possibly matching TRBD2 (5 bases). Trimming left V 3 bases short and J 1 base short, with 12 bases between. The germline CDR1 and CDR2 sequences are SEHNR and FQNEAQ (reference sequence). The CDR3 totals 15 residues. CDR3 residues: CASSLGWLAQETQYF. DNA of the CDR3: TGTGCCAGCAGCTTGGGTTGGCTAGCCCAAGAGACCCAGTACTTC.

The CDR3 DNA is TGCGCCAGCAGCTCCGAACAGGGAAGTTATGAAAAACTGTTTTTT. Protein product: CASSSEQGSYEKLFF. The V and J genes are TRBV5-1 and TRBJ1-4; D possibly corresponds to TRBD1 (6 bases). The V gene's germline CDR1 is SGHRS and CDR2 YFSETQ. The CDR3 has 15 residues. Trimming pared 3 bases from V and 6 bases from J, leaving 15 bases between.

This chain joins TRBV5-1 and TRBJ2-2; TRBD2 matches 8 bases. This CDR3 spans 17 amino acids. V gave up 4 bases and J gave up 6 bases; unmatched junction bases: 14. The germline gives CDR1 SGHRS, CDR2 YFSETQ. The CDR3 DNA is TGCGCCAGCAGCCCGGCCGGGGGACTAGTCTTCGCCGGGGAGCTGTTTTTT. This codes for CASSPAGGLVFAGELFF.

This chain connects TRBV21-1 to TRBJ2-1; the table's D call of TRBD2 was not tested on the DNA. TRBV21-1 is a listed pseudogene. This CDR3 region has 16 residues. This chain's CDR3 is CASSALIAHSDNEQFF. CDR3 coding DNA: TGTGCCAGCAGCGCGTTGATAGCCCATTCCGACAATGAGCAGTTCTTC.

Turning to this clone: Other DNA sequences within the sample encode an identical CDR3. The chain has TRBV28 and TRBJ2-7; 7 positions agree with TRBD2. The CDR3 is 14 residues long. The V gene end was trimmed by 5 bases and the J gene end by 0 bases; junction bases not matched to a gene: 4. Germline V lookup: CDR1 MDHEN, CDR2 SYDVKM. This CDR3 reads CASSLSGSSYEQYF. DNA of the CDR3: TGTGCCAGCAGTCTTAGCGGGTCCTCCTACGAGCAGTACTTC.

The rearrangement uses TRBV29-1 and TRBJ2-7, with D possibly being TRBD1 or TRBD2 (5 bases each). The CDR3 has 13 amino acids. Trimming left V 6 bases short and J 2 bases short, with 14 bases between. Germline V gene lookup returns CDR1 SQVTM and CDR2 ANQGSEA. CDR3 sequence reads: CSVSGPTTYEQYF. CDR3 sequence (DNA): TGCAGCGTCTCGGGACCCACAACCTACGAGCAGTACTTC.

The rearrangement uses TRBV19 and TRBJ2-3; maybe TRBD1 (5 bases). The length of the CDR3 is 14 residues. Trimming took off 3 bases at V and 4 bases at J, with 11 bases between the two ends. Germline V lookup: CDR1 LNHDA, CDR2 SQIVND (reference sequence). CDR3 sequence: CASSMGLGADTQYF. The CDR3 DNA sequence: TGTGCCAGTAGTATGGGGCTAGGCGCAGATACGCAGTATTTT. The full variable domain, rest sourced from reference TRBV19 and TRBJ2-3, is DGGITQSPKYLFRKEGQNVTLSCEQNLNHDAMYWYRQDPGQGLRLIYYSQIVNDFQKGDIAEGYSVSREKKESFPLTVTSAQKNPTAFYLCASSMGLGADTQYFGPGTRLTVL.

Here the CDR3 reads CASSQEEDQWNEQFF. The CDR3 DNA follows: TGCGCCAGCAGCCAAGAGGAGGACCAATGGAATGAGCAGTTCTTC. This chain connects TRBV4-1 to TRBJ2-1, with D perhaps matching TRBD2 (5 bases). Trimming removed 0 bases at V and 7 bases at J, with 13 bases between. This CDR3 contains 15 residues. Per germline, CDR1 MGHRA and CDR2 YSYEKL.

This clone has just one count. V is TRBV10-1 and J is TRBJ2-1, with 10 bases fitting TRBD1. Germline CDR1 WNHNN, CDR2 SYGVQD (reference sequence). V lost 4 bases to trimming and J lost 7 bases; unmatched junction nucleotides: 13. The CDR3 consists of 17 residues. The CDR3 DNA reads TGCGCCAGCAGTGTTTTGGGGGGACAGGGGCAACAGAATGAGCAGTTCTTC. Protein sequence: CASSVLGGQGQQNEQFF.

The V gene is TRBV7-8, the J gene TRBJ2-3; D is possibly TRBD1 (6 bases). This CDR3 has 16 residues. The V and J ends lost 5 bases and 1 base respectively, with 16 bases between them. The germline CDR1 and CDR2 sequences are SGHVS and FQNEAQ. CDR3 loop: CASSPRRQDRTDTQYF. CDR3 sequence (DNA): TGTGCCAGCAGCCCAAGGAGACAGGACCGCACAGATACGCAGTATTTT.

This clone appeared a single time. J is TRBJ1-2 and V is TRBV28; D might be TRBD1 (5 bases). The CDR3 spans 14 residues. The V end was cut by 1 base, the J end by 6 bases, with 12 bases between. Germline lookup yields CDR1 MDHEN and CDR2 SYDVKM. This CDR3 is CASSLLFATDGYTF. The DNA for the CDR3 is TGTGCCAGCAGTTTATTATTTGCGACAGATGGCTACACCTTC.

The V and J genes are TRBV19 and TRBJ2-7; no clear D gene. The CDR3 has 14 residues. Germline values: CDR1 LNHDA, CDR2 SQIVND (reference sequence). V shed 3 bases and J shed 0 bases, with 9 bases lying between them. CDR3 loop: CASSMHLASYEQYF. As DNA, the CDR3 is TGTGCCAGTAGTATGCACCTCGCCTCCTACGAGCAGTACTTC.

CDR3 loop: CASSSPYRGLNTEAFF. DNA for the CDR3: TGTGCCAGCAGCTCGCCCTACAGGGGCCTGAACACTGAAGCTTTCTTT. This chain links TRBV7-9 with TRBJ1-1; TRBD1 matches 7 bases. V lost 4 bases and J lost 0; bases outside the gene matches: 8. CDR3 size: 16 residues. Germline loops: CDR1 SEHNR, CDR2 FQNEAQ (reference sequence).

The chain links TRBV7-6 to TRBJ2-7; perhaps TRBD1 as D (6 bases). The CDR3 sequence is 14 residues long. The germline CDR1 and CDR2 sequences are SGHVS and FNYEAQ. Trimming removed 4 bases from V and 1 base from J, with 11 bases in between. The CDR3 region has the DNA TGTGCCAGCAGCTCCTCTACAGGGTCCTACGAGCAGTACTTC. Residues: CASSSSTGSYEQYF. The whole variable domain, filled in from reference TRBV7-6 and TRBJ2-7, reads GAGVSQSPRYKVTKRGQDVALRCDPISGHVSLYWYRQALGQGPEFLTYFNYEAQQDKSGLPNDRFSAERPEGSISTLTIQRTEQRDSAMYRCASSSSTGSYEQYFGPGTRLTVT.

V usage is TRBV4-2 and J usage is TRBJ2-3, with D tentatively TRBD2 (6 bases). Trimming stripped 1 base from V and 3 bases from J, with 17 bases between. Germline V gene lookup returns CDR1 LGHNA and CDR2 YNFKEQ. The length of the CDR3 is 17 residues. The CDR3 reads CASSQVWLRAGTDTQYF. The CDR3 coding sequence is TGTGCCAGCAGCCAAGTTTGGTTACGGGCGGGGACAGATACGCAGTATTTT.

Regarding this clone: Within the sample, other DNA sequences also encode this same CDR3. The chain couples TRBV7-8 to TRBJ2-7; D not resolved. The CDR3 consists of 11 residues. Trimming cost V 3 bases and J 3 bases, with 3 bases left between them. CDR1 SGHVS and CDR2 FQNEAQ come from the germline V gene. The CDR3 bases are TGTGCCAGCAGCTTTAGCTACGAGCAGTACTTC. Translated: CASSFSYEQYF.

The chain uses TRBV13 and TRBJ1-2, with D possibly TRBD1 on 5 matching bases. CDR1 is PRHDT, CDR2 FYEKMQ, per germline (reference sequence). The CDR3 has 13 amino acids. Trimming shortened V by 5 bases and J by 4 bases, and 11 bases separated the two germline ends. CDR3 amino acids: CASSGRGGYGYTF. In nucleotides, the CDR3 is TGTGCCAGCAGCGGGAGGGGAGGCTATGGCTACACCTTC.